This T cell receptor (beta chain) was found in a study of CD8 T cells in Susac syndrome (dated by TCRdb to about 2019). Turning to the overall study: Among the Susac syndrome patients who were sequenced, clinically active disease was present in about 6 and clinical remission was observed in roughly eight. The study used repertoire sequencing to test whether antigen drove CD8+ T cell activation and differentiation in Susac syndrome. Clonality of the CD8+ T cell repertoire was compared between over ten healthy donors, about 14 Susac syndrome patients and some 15 multiple sclerosis patients. At blood withdrawal, Susac syndrome patients were either therapy-naive, taking corticosteroids (in some cases with IVIg as well), or taking IVIg alone.

RNA was extracted with the RNeasy kit and roughly 0.45 to 1 ug was reverse transcribed using random hexamers. The immunoSEQ multiplex PCR assay, covering 54 Vbeta and 13 Jbeta segments, was used to amplify TCR beta CDR3 regions. PCR amplification bias was corrected by using a synthetic template baseline for primer optimization and computational correction. The study's own analysis went as follows. Only productive sequences were kept, with reads annotated to V, D and J genes according to IMGT and analyzed in immunoSEQ Analyzer. To calculate clonality, Shannon entropy was normalized by log2 of the number of productive unique sequences and then subtracted from one. For each patient and control, public and private clones were evaluated among the 100 most prevalent clones. A clone was defined as Susac-specific if it was absent from the healthy and MS cohorts, from over a thousand published viral clones and from other ImmuneACCESS disease sequences. TCRdb cleaned the public reads at Q25 with fastp, built clones with MiXCR and kept in-frame beta chains. Rows with a matching CDR3 protein are joined into one entry that keeps the most common DNA and genes. The V and J calls shown here were made by TCRdb, not taken from the authors' results. Within this sample are about 110,000 distinct CDR3 sequences, with less than 95% of them counted one time only. The top ten hold approximately 0.41% of the sample.

Spanning cysteine to phenylalanine, the CDR3 consists of 14 amino acids. Only CDR3 DNA is held: 42 bases, read in frame from base 1. The junction carries 16 bases between V and J, which are trimmed by 6 bases and 7 bases respectively. From the germline V gene (reference sequence), CDR1 is PRHDT and CDR2 is FYEKMQ. Points the paper makes about the study in general: Looking at Susac-specific public clones, the researchers identified under 20 in the total CD8+ repertoire and five in the CD8+ TEMRA repertoire. The study acknowledged that relatively few individuals were included in the TCR sequencing and HLA analysis. CD8+ repertoires in Susac syndrome showed clonal expansion, which was highest in CD8+ TEMRA cells and was greater in clinically active patients than in remitting patients.

Concerning this clonotype: Which antigen it targets is not known. No qualities accompany the bases; no much larger clone lies one base away.

Peripheral blood CD8+ and CD4+ T cells from healthy donors, Susac syndrome patients and multiple sclerosis patients were profiled by high-throughput TCR beta sequencing. Susac syndrome patients met recently defined diagnostic criteria for definite or probable disease. CD8+ TEMRA cells were enriched by FACS, while bulk CD8+ and CD4+ T cells were purified by magnetic negative isolation. Blood was drawn into EDTA tubes, processed within 24 hours, and PBMCs were isolated by density gradient centrifugation. PBMCs intended for TCR sequencing were frozen in liquid nitrogen and were later thawed in a 37 degrees C water bath. The sorted or isolated CD4+, CD8+ and CD8+ TEMRA cells had a purity of 90% or higher.

Rearrangement joined TRBV13 to TRBJ1-5; TRBD1 might be the D gene, on 5 matching bases. What was sequenced was CD8+ T cells from PBMCs. The source of this sequence is a human donor with Susac syndrome. Here the CDR3 is given as CASSKGRRKQPQHF. The DNA sequence follows: TGTGCCAGCAGTAAGGGGAGACGAAAACAGCCCCAGCATTTT.